This TCR beta chain originates from a study of cytomegalovirus exposure and HLA in healthy donors. In germline, CDR1 is SEHNR, CDR2 FQNEAQ (reference sequence). Trimming took off 5 bases at V and 5 bases at J, with 21 bases between the two ends. The CDR3 is 16 residues long. Study conclusions and caveats: TCR beta sequences numbering 15,000 to 20,000 were associated with HLA alleles at 0.05 false discovery rate in a later analysis. According to the study, 180 or so TCR beta chains were cytomegalovirus-associated.

The table lists this clone with a few counts. Antigen: not known. PCR was performed using 60 Vbeta and 13 Jbeta primers. Original processing methods: Later analysis identified 80 million to 90 million unique TCR beta chains, roughly 11 million shared. The method was immunoSEQ multiplex PCR; TCRdb's version includes in-frame clones alone and lacks a portion of them. V and J calls and clone size follow that table, whereas D and trimming were derived from the DNA. The table has roughly 68,000 clones, around 77% seen once; the top ten hold around 5.1%. This clonotype was sampled from a male donor in good health and CMV-seropositive. The rearrangement joins TRBV7-9 to TRBJ2-5, with a tentative D call TRBD1 (5 bases). Input material: PBMCs. CDR3 residues: CASSNRALGRQETQYF. In DNA form, the CDR3 reads TGTGCCAGCAGCAACCGGGCACTCGGTAGACAGGAGACCCAGTACTTC.